These 22 T cell receptor beta chains originate from one sample sequenced in a study of cytomegalovirus exposure and HLA in healthy donors. PCR employed 60 Vbeta and 13 Jbeta primers. The protocol was immunoSEQ multiplex PCR, while the TCRdb copy is restricted to in-frame clones and leaves out a portion. The table for this sample gives 100,000 or so clones. The sample consisted of PBMCs. The receptor set was obtained from a woman aged 30 to 39 in good health and CMV-seronegative.

The V gene is TRBV5-1, the J gene TRBJ2-7, with TRBD2 as a possible D gene (6 bases). Per germline, CDR1 SGHRS and CDR2 YFSETQ. The CDR3 loop spans 12 amino acids. V lost 1 base to trimming and J lost 4 bases, with 6 bases between them. This chain's CDR3 is CASSLRGYEQYF. The DNA for the CDR3 is TGCGCCAGCAGCTTGCGGGGGTACGAGCAGTACTTC.

This rearrangement joins TRBV7-9 to TRBJ2-2, with 8 bases fitting TRBD1. CDR1 SEHNR and CDR2 FQNEAQ come from the germline V gene (reference sequence). Trimming cost V 5 bases and J 6 bases; bases outside gene matches: 8. CDR3 length: 15 residues. The chain's CDR3 is CASSPDRGRAGELFF. The CDR3 region has the DNA TGTGCCAGCAGCCCAGACAGGGGAAGAGCCGGGGAGCTGTTTTTT.

The gene calls are TRBV6-6 and TRBJ2-5; 8 bases are a match to TRBD1. Losses at the gene ends were 1 base for V and 2 bases for J; bases not matched to a gene: 0. In germline, CDR1 is MNHNY, CDR2 SVGAGI (reference sequence). This CDR3 region has 14 residues. DNA for the CDR3: TGTGCCAGCAGTTACTACAGGGGGCAAGAGACCCAGTACTTC. It encodes CASSYYRGQETQYF.

The V and J genes are TRBV4-2 and TRBJ2-7; TRBD1 is a possible D gene (6 bases). CDR3 size: 15 residues. Germline CDR1 LGHNA, CDR2 YNFKEQ. Trimming shortened V by 2 bases and J by 7 bases, and 18 bases separated the two germline ends. The CDR3 DNA follows: TGTGCCAGCAGCCAACCCAGACAGGACCCTTGGGAGCAGTACTTC. This sequence encodes CASSQPRQDPWEQYF.

This chain joins TRBV28 and TRBJ1-4, with D possibly being TRBD1 (6 bases). The CDR3 contains 15 residues. CDR1 and CDR2 from the germline V gene are MDHEN and SYDVKM. V was shortened by 0 bases and J by 8 bases, with 13 bases between the two germline ends. CDR3 in amino acids: CASSLWGQGQEKLFF. The CDR3 bases are TGTGCCAGCAGTTTATGGGGGCAGGGGCAAGAAAAACTGTTTTTT. Complete variable domain (other parts from reference TRBV28 and TRBJ1-4): DVKVTQSSRYLVKRTGEKVFLECVQDMDHENMFWYRQDPGLGLRLIYFSYDVKMKEKGDIPEGYSVSREKKERFSLILESASTNQTSMYLCASSLWGQGQEKLFFGSGTQLSVL.

As DNA, the CDR3 is TGTGCCAGCCGGGACAGGGGGCCTCCAAACTATGGCTACACCTTC. It yields the protein CASRDRGPPNYGYTF. V gene TRBV6-1 combines with J gene TRBJ1-2, with 12 bases identical to TRBD1. Per germline, CDR1 MNHNS and CDR2 SASEGT. The V gene end was trimmed by 8 bases and the J gene end by 2 bases; junction bases not matched to a gene: 6. This CDR3 contains 15 residues.

The chain combines TRBV6-4 with TRBJ2-2, with a weak D call TRBD2 (6 bases). Germline V gene data show CDR1 as MRHNA and CDR2 as SNTAGT. The CDR3 is 14 residues long. Trimming left V 5 bases short and J 6 bases short, with 13 bases between. For the CDR3, the DNA is TGTGCCAGCAGTATATCGGGGGAGTCCGGGGAGCTGTTTTTT. Translation gives CASSISGESGELFF.

J is TRBJ1-1 and V is TRBV7-9; tentative D call: TRBD1 (5 bases). Germline V lookup: CDR1 SEHNR, CDR2 FQNEAQ (reference sequence). Trimming took 6 bases from V and 4 from J, leaving 12 bases between them. CDR3 length: 13 amino acids. The CDR3 sequence: CASSRTGLTEAFF. CDR3 bases: TGTGCCAGCAGTCGAACAGGTCTCACTGAAGCTTTCTTT.

The DNA for the CDR3 is TGTGCCAGTACCTCGATTCGGGGCTACACCTTC. Translated: CASTSIRGYTF. This chain connects TRBV19 to TRBJ1-2; D ambiguous. Trimming took off 7 bases at V and 8 bases at J, with 11 bases between the two ends. Germline V lookup: CDR1 LNHDA, CDR2 SQIVND (reference sequence). The CDR3 length is 11 residues.

This chain uses TRBV30 with TRBJ1-2, with TRBD1 as a possible D gene (6 bases). V lost 0 bases to trimming and J lost 10 bases, with 9 bases between them. This CDR3 has 11 amino acids. Germline assignment: CDR1 GTSNPN and CDR2 SVGIG (reference sequence). The CDR3 region has the DNA TGTGCCTGGAGTGTAGGGGGAGACTACACCTTC. Protein product: CAWSVGGDYTF.

The J gene is TRBJ2-1, the V gene TRBV18; 8 positions agree with TRBD1. V was pared by 0 bases and J by 4 bases, with 2 bases of the junction left unmatched. This CDR3 has 15 residues. The V gene's germline CDR1 is KGHSH and CDR2 LQKENI. The DNA of the CDR3 is TGTGCCAGCTCACCACCGACAGGGGAGTACAATGAGCAGTTCTTC. This gives the protein CASSPPTGEYNEQFF.

V usage is TRBV5-1 and J usage is TRBJ2-5, with D maybe TRBD2 (5 bases). V was cut by 2 bases and J by 5 bases, with 13 bases left in between. The length of the CDR3 is 14 residues. Germline values: CDR1 SGHRS, CDR2 YFSETQ. CDR3 residues: CASSFQPGKETQYF. CDR3 nucleotide sequence: TGCGCCAGCAGCTTCCAACCGGGGAAGGAGACCCAGTACTTC.

CDR3 DNA: TGTGCCAGCAGTCTCGGGACAGGGTACTATAATTCACCCCTCCACTTT. Protein: CASSLGTGYYNSPLHF. V usage is TRBV28 and J usage is TRBJ1-6; 9 nucleotides align to TRBD1. Germline lookup yields CDR1 MDHEN and CDR2 SYDVKM. The CDR3 is 16 amino acids. V dropped 5 bases and J dropped 3; count of bases not matched to a gene: 5. Using reference TRBV28 and TRBJ1-6 for the parts outside the CDR3, the full variable domain is DVKVTQSSRYLVKRTGEKVFLECVQDMDHENMFWYRQDPGLGLRLIYFSYDVKMKEKGDIPEGYSVSREKKERFSLILESASTNQTSMYLCASSLGTGYYNSPLHFGNGTRLTVT.

The chain has TRBV10-3 and TRBJ2-5, with D perhaps TRBD1 (5 bases). The germline CDR1 and CDR2 sequences are ENHRY and SYGVKD. The length of the CDR3 is 12 residues. Trimming removed 5 bases from V and 8 bases from J, with 12 bases in between. The chain's CDR3 is CAISTARDTQYF. The CDR3 DNA is TGTGCCATCAGTACCGCCAGGGATACCCAGTACTTC.

The chain couples TRBV29-1 to TRBJ1-1; TRBD1 agrees at 9 bases. Trimming at V came to 5 bases and at J to 5 bases, leaving 12 bases not matched to a gene. The CDR3 runs to 15 residues. Germline loops: CDR1 SQVTM, CDR2 ANQGSEA. The CDR3 region has the DNA TGCAGCGTTTTCGGACCGGACAGGGGCCAGACTGAAGCTTTCTTT. Amino acids: CSVFGPDRGQTEAFF.

The chain links TRBV11-2 to TRBJ2-7; a possible D gene is TRBD1 (6 bases). Germline loops: CDR1 SGHAT, CDR2 FQNNGV. V was trimmed by 5 bases and J by 3 bases, leaving 14 bases between them. The CDR3 is made up of 14 amino acids. The CDR3 protein is CASSPLTGFYEQYF. The CDR3 coding sequence is TGTGCCAGCAGCCCGTTGACAGGATTCTACGAGCAGTACTTC.

The CDR3 reads CASSMADSNYGYTF. The CDR3 DNA is TGCGCCAGCAGCATGGCCGACAGTAACTATGGCTACACCTTC. This chain joins TRBV5-1 and TRBJ1-2; the D gene is possibly TRBD1 (5 bases). V was clipped by 4 bases and J by 1 base, with 11 bases between them. The CDR3 has 14 amino acids. Germline V CDR1 and CDR2: SGHRS, YFSETQ.

Of note for this clone: Other DNA sequences in this specimen translate into the identical CDR3. This chain connects TRBV18 to TRBJ2-2; the D gene is possibly TRBD2 (5 bases). There are 15 residues in the CDR3. V was shortened by 3 bases and J by 5 bases, with 13 bases between the two germline ends. The V gene's germline CDR1 is KGHSH and CDR2 LQKENI. The CDR3: CASSPRRGVTGELFF. CDR3 nucleotides: TGTGCCAGCTCACCCCGCCGGGGTGTGACCGGGGAGCTGTTTTTT.

The rearrangement links TRBV6-4 to TRBJ1-5, with no clear D. Germline V gene lookup returns CDR1 MRHNA and CDR2 SNTAGT. The CDR3 totals 13 residues. V dropped 0 bases and J dropped 7 bases, with 7 bases sitting between them. The CDR3 spells CASSDSEEQPQHF. In nucleotides, the CDR3 is TGTGCCAGCAGTGACTCAGAGGAACAGCCCCAGCATTTT.

The chain carries TRBV27 and TRBJ1-5, with D perhaps TRBD1 (5 bases). The ends were cut back, 7 bases at V and 2 bases at J, with 12 bases in the middle. Per the germline V gene, CDR1 is MNHEY and CDR2 is SMNVEV (reference sequence). The CDR3 spans 14 residues. The CDR3 nucleotides are TGTGCCAGCAAAGGCAGGGTTGGCAATCAGCCCCAGCATTTT. It codes for CASKGRVGNQPQHF.

The chain combines TRBV2 with TRBJ2-5; tentative D call: TRBD2 (6 bases). The CDR3 is made up of 13 amino acids. Deletions cut 3 bases from V and 5 bases from J, with 10 bases between. Germline lookup yields CDR1 SNHLY and CDR2 FYNNEI. The CDR3 here is CASSEGLRETQYF. As DNA, the CDR3 is TGTGCCAGCAGTGAGGGACTTCGTGAGACCCAGTACTTC. Full variable domain (remainder filled in from reference TRBV2 and TRBJ2-5): EPEVTQTPSHQVTQMGQEVILRCVPISNHLYFYWYRQILGQKVEFLVSFYNNEISEKSEIFDDQFSVERPDGSNFTLKIRSTKLEDSAMYFCASSEGLRETQYFGPGTRLLVL.

V is TRBV11-2 and J is TRBJ2-1; D perhaps matches TRBD2 (6 bases). This CDR3 spans 15 amino acids. The germline V gene has CDR1 SGHAT and CDR2 FQNNGV. The V gene lost 1 base and the J gene lost 7 bases, with 14 bases spanning the gap. CDR3 amino acids: CASSLVGGAGNEQFF. The CDR3, as DNA: TGTGCCAGCAGCTTAGTAGGCGGGGCCGGTAATGAGCAGTTCTTC.